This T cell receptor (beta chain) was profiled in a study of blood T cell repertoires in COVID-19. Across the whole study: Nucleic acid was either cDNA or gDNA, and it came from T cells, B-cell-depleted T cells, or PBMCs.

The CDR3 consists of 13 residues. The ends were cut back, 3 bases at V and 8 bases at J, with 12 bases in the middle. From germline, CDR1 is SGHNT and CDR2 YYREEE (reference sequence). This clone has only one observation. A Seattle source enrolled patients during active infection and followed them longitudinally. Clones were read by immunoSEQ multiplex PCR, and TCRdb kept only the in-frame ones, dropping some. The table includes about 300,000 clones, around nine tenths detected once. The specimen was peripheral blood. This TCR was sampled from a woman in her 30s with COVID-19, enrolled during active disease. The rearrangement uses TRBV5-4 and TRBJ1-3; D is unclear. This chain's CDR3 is CASSSRITDTIYF. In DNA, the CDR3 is TGTGCCAGCAGCTCGAGAATTACCGACACCATATATTTT.